This TCR beta chain comes out of a study of T cells expressing NK-cell markers. Background on the study: Repertoires of TCR beta were obtained from T cells sorted as CD3+CD56+NKG2C+, CD3+CD56+NKG2C- and CD3+CD56-NKG2C+. Just one sequenced donor of eight was HCMV-seronegative, while seven were seropositive.

Study-level findings and limits: Certain NKG2C+ T cell clones were expanded, and their HCMV specificity remained unclear. In more than 5 donors, dominant CD3+CD56+NKG2C+ clones formed roughly 1.0-8% of CD8+ cells.

CDR3 length: 13 residues. TCRdb re-called the 5' RACE reads, yielding one record per CDR3 amino acid sequence without DNA. The sample table sets out 350,000 to 450,000 distinct CDR3 sequences. In the case of this clonotype: Its specificity is not known.

This clonotype originated in a man aged 18-75 years in good health. This sequence joins TRBV12-3 or TRBV12-4 and TRBJ2-3; TCRdb calls TRBD1, which cannot be checked without DNA. The sample consisted of blood T cells: a sorted CD56 or NKG2C T cell subset, CD4+ or CD8+ T cells, or bulk PBMC T cells (not recorded which). This CDR3 is CASETGGTDTQYF.